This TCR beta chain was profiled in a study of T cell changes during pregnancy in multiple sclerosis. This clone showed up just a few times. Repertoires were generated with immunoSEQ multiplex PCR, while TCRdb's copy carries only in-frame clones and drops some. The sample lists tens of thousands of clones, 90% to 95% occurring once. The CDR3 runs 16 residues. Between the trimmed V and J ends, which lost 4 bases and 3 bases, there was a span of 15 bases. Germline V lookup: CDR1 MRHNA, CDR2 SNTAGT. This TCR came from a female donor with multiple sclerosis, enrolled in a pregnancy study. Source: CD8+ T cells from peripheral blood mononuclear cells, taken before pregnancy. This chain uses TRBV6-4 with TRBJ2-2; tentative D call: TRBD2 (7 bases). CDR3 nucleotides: TGTGCCAGCAGTGGTACCCCCGGGGGGCACACCGGGGAGCTGTTTTTT. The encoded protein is CASSGTPGGHTGELFF.